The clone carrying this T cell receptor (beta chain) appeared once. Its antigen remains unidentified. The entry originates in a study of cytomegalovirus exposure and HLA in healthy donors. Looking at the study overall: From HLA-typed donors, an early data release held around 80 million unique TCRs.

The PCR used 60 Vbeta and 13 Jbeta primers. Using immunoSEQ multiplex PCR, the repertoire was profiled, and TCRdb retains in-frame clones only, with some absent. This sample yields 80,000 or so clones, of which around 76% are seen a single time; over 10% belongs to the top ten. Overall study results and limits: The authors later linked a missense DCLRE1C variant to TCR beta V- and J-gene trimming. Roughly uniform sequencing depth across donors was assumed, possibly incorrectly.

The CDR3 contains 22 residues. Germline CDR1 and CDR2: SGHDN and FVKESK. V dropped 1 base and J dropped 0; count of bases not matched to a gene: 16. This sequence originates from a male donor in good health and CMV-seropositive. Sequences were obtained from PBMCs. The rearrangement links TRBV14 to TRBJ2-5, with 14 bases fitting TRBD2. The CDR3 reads CASSQAIPGTSGRRKYQETQYF. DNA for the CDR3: TGTGCCAGCAGCCAAGCCATCCCGGGGACTAGCGGGAGACGGAAGTACCAAGAGACCCAGTACTTC. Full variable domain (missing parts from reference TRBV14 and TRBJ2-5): EAGVTQFPSHSVIEKGQTVTLRCDPISGHDNLYWYRRVMGKEIKFLLHFVKESKQDESGMPNNRFLAERTGGTYSTLKVQPAELEDSGVYFCASSQAIPGTSGRRKYQETQYFGPGTRLLVL.